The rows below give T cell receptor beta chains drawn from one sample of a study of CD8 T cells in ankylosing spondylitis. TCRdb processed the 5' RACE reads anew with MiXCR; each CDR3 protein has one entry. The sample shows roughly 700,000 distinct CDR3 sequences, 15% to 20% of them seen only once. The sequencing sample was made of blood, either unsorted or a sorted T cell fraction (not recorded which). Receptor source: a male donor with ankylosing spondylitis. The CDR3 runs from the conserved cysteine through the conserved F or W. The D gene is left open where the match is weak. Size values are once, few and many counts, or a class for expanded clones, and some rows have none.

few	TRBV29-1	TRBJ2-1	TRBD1	TGCAGCGTTGGTGGGGGGCAGGGGGCGGTTGGTGAGCAGTTCTTC	CSVGGGQGAVGEQFF
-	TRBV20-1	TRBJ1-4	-	TGCAGTGCTAGCACCCTGGGGGCAACTAATGAAAAACTGTTTTTT	CSASTLGATNEKLFF
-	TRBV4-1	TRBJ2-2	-	TGCGCCAGCAGCCAAGATTTCGGGTTTGGCGGGGAGCTGTTTTTT	CASSQDFGFGGELFF
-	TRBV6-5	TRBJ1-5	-	TGTGCCAGCAGTTACTCGTTCGGGGCGGGACAGCCCCAGCATTTT	CASSYSFGAGQPQHF
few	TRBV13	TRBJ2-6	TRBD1	TGTGCCAGCAGCTCTGAAGGACAGGGGGACTCTGGGGCCAACGTCCTGACTTTC	CASSSEGQGDSGANVLTF
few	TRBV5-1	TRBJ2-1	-	TGCGCCAGCAGCTTGTGGTCTAGCGGGACAGGTGAGCAGTTCTTC	CASSLWSSGTGEQFF
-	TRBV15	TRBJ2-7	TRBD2	TGTGCCACCAGCCTGGGACTAGCGGGGTCCTACGAGCAGTACTTC	CATSLGLAGSYEQYF
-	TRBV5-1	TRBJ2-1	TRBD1	TGCGCCAGCAGTCTGGGACAGGAACCCTACAATGAGCAGTTCTTC	CASSLGQEPYNEQFF
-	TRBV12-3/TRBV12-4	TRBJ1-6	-	TGTGCCAGCAGCCCCGGGGAGGGGAGGCCACCCCTCCACTTT	CASSPGEGRPPLHF
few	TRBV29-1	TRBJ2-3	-	TGCAGCGCTGGGCCCCGTCTCGGTACGCAGTATTTT	CSAGPRLGTQYF
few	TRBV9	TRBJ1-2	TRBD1	TGTGCCAGCAGCCGGGACAGCATGCGTGCAGTCTATGGCTACACCTTC	CASSRDSMRAVYGYTF
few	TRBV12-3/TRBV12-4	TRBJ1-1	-	TGTGCCAGCAGTCCACCGGGTTACAGGGAAAACACTGAAGCTTTCTTT	CASSPPGYRENTEAFF
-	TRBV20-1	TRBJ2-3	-	TGCAGTGCTTGGTGGAGGGATACGCAGTATTTT	CSAWWRDTQYF
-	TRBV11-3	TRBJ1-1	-	TGTGCCAGCAGCTTAGGTTGGAGAATGAACACTGAAGCTTTCTTT	CASSLGWRMNTEAFF
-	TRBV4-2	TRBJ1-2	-	TGTGCCAGCAGCCAAGAGGAACATTCCGCTAACTATGGCTACACCTTC	CASSQEEHSANYGYTF
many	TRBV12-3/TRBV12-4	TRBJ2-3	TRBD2	TGTGCCAGCAGCCTTAGCGGGGCTATGACTGCGCAGTATTTT	CASSLSGAMTAQYF
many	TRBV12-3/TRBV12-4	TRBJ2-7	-	TGTGCCAGCAGTTTATGGGGCGAGCAGTACTTC	CASSLWGEQYF
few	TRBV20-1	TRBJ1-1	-	TGCAGTGCTAGAGAATTGGCAGGGCGGTACACTGAAGCTTTCTTT	CSARELAGRYTEAFF
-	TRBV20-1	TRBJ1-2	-	TGCAGTGCTAGAGATCATCTGAACTATGGCTACACCTTC	CSARDHLNYGYTF
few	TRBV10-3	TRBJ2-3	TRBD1	TGTGCCATCAGTGAGTCTTGGAAGGGGGCTGGCACAGATACGCAGTATTTT	CAISESWKGAGTDTQYF
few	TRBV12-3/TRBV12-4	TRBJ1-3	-	TGTGCCAGCAGTTTTTGGGGAGAACCCTCTGGAAACACCATATATTTT	CASSFWGEPSGNTIYF
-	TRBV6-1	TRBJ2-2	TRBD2	TGTGCCAGCAGTGAAGAGCGGGGGGCGAACACCGGGGAGCTGTTTTTT	CASSEERGANTGELFF
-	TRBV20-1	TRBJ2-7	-	TGCAGTGTGGGGGGAAGATCCTACGAGCAGTACTTC	CSVGGRSYEQYF
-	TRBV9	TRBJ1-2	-	TGTGCCAGCAGCCGTAGAGGGGCCGGGTTCTATGGCTACACCTTC	CASSRRGAGFYGYTF
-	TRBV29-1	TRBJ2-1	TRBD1	TGCAGCGTTGAAGATGTAGGGGGCCAAGAGCAGTTCTTC	CSVEDVGGQEQFF
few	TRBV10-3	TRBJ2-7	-	TGTGCCATCAGAGTGGCCAGTACCTACGAGCAGTACTTC	CAIRVASTYEQYF
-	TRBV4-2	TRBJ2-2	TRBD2	TGTGCCAGCAGCCAAGACGCTAGCGGGGGCCTACCGGCCGGGGAGCTGTTTTTT	CASSQDASGGLPAGELFF
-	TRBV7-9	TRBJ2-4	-	TGTGCCAGCAGCCCACTGGTCCGTGCAGGCATTCAGTACTTC	CASSPLVRAGIQYF
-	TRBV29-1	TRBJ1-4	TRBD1	TGCAGCGTGCATGCGACAGGGGGAGATAATGAAAAACTGTTTTTT	CSVHATGGDNEKLFF
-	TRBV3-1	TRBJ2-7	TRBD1	TGTGCCAGCAGCCAAAGGGGGACAGGGGCCGAGCAGTACTTC	CASSQRGTGAEQYF
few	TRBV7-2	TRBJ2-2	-	TGTGCCAGCAGCTTAGGTTGGGGAAATCGAGGAGAGGAGCTGTTTTTT	CASSLGWGNRGEELFF
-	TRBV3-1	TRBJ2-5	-	TGTGCCAGCACCCCATTTCCCGGGGAGACCCAGTACTTC	CASTPFPGETQYF
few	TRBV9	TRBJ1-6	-	TGTGCCAGCAGCGCGGGGCTCTTCTGGGAGTCACCCCTCCACTTT	CASSAGLFWESPLHF
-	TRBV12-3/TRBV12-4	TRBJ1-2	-	TGTGCCAGCAGCCATGATGGGGGCTATGGCTACACCTTC	CASSHDGGYGYTF
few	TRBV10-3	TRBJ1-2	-	TGTGCCACCGGCGAGGGGCACGGCTATGGCTACACCTTC	CATGEGHGYGYTF
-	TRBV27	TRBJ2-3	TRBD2	TGTGCCAGCAGTTCGTTTACTAGCGGGAGCACAGATACGCAGTATTTT	CASSSFTSGSTDTQYF
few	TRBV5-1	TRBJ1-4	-	TGCGCCAGCAGCTTGCGGGGGGGCGCCGGGGAAAAACTGTTTTTT	CASSLRGGAGEKLFF
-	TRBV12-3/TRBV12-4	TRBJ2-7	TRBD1	TGTGCCAGCAGTCCCGCCGGGACAGTCTCCTACGAGCAGTACTTC	CASSPAGTVSYEQYF
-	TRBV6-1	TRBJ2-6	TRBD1	TGTGCCAGCACCTCGGGACAGCGACGCTCTGGGGCCAACGTCCTGACTTTC	CASTSGQRRSGANVLTF
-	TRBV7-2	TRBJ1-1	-	TGTGCCAGCAGTCTAGCATTGGACACTGAAGCTTTCTTT	CASSLALDTEAFF